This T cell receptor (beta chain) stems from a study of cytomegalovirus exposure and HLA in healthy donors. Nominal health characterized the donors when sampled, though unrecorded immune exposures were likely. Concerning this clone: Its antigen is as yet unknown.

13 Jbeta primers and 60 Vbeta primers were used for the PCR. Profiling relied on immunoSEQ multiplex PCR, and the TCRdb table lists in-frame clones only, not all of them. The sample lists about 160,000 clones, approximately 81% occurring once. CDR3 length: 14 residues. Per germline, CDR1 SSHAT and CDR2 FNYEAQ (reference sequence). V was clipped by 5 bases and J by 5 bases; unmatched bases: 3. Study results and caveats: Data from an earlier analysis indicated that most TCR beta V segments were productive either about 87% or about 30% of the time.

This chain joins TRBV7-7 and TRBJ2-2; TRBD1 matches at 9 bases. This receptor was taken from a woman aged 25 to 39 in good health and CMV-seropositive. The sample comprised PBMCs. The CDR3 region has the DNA TGTGCCAGCAGCCAAGACAGGGGGACCGGGGAGCTGTTTTTT. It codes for CASSQDRGTGELFF.